This T cell receptor beta chain appears in the sequencing data of a study of CD8 T cells in ankylosing spondylitis. V lost 0 bases and J 4 bases, leaving 9 bases between the germline ends. Germline V lookup: CDR1 SGHRS, CDR2 YFSETQ. The CDR3 contains 14 residues. The sample holds many counts of this clonotype. One entry per CDR3 protein results from TCRdb running MiXCR on the 5' RACE reads. The sample consists of roughly 200,000 distinct CDR3 sequences, roughly 26% of them appearing once. This receptor was obtained from a male donor with ankylosing spondylitis or in good health (not recorded which). The sequenced sample was blood, either unsorted or a sorted T cell fraction (not recorded which). The chain combines TRBV5-1 with TRBJ2-3, with D unclear. CDR3 in amino acids: CASSLAVFPDTQYF. Written as DNA, the CDR3 is TGCGCCAGCAGCTTGGCCGTATTTCCAGATACGCAGTATTTT.